This T cell receptor beta chain was observed in a study of T cell responses to AZD1222 COVID-19 vaccine. As concerns this clone: Its antigen is as yet unknown.

Overall study findings and caveats: Spike regions recognized by vaccine-associated CD4 TCRs spanned the protein, led by 160-218 and 743-854.

Profiled with immunoSEQ multiplex PCR; TCRdb holds only in-frame clones, not every one. The sample has about 82,000 clones, 80% to 90% seen once; the top ten hold 9.5% to 13%. Trimming cost V 7 bases and J 7 bases; bases outside gene matches: 7. The germline V gene encodes CDR1 SQVTM and CDR2 ANQGSEA. This CDR3 is 14 amino acids long. This specimen was peripheral blood, taken 28 days after the second AZD1222 dose. The TCR sequence derives from an adult who received the AZD1222 COVID-19 vaccine. The chain is built from TRBV29-1 and TRBJ2-3; 14 bases match TRBD2. CDR3 sequence reads: CSGGTSGSLNTQYF. The CDR3 DNA follows: TGCAGCGGGGGGACTAGCGGGAGTTTAAATACGCAGTATTTT.